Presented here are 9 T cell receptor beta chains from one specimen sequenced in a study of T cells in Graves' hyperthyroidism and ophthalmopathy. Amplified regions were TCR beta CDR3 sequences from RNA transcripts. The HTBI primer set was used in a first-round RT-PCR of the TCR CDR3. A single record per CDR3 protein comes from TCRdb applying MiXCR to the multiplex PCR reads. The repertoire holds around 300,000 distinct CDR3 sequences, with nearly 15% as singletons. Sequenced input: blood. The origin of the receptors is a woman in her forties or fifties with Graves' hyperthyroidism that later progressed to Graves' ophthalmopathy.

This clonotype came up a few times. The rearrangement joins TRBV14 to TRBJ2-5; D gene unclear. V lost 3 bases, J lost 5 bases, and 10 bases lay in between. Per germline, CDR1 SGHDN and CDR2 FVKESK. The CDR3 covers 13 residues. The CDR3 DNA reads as TGTGCCAGCAGCCAGATCATGGGGGAGACCCAGTACTTC. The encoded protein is CASSQIMGETQYF.

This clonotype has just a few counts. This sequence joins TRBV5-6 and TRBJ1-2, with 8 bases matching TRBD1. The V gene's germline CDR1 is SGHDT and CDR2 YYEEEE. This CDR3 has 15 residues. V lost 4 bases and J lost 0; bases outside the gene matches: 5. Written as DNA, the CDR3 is TGTGCCAGCAGCCGGAACAGGGGGGCTAACTATGGCTACACCTTC. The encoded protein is CASSRNRGANYGYTF.

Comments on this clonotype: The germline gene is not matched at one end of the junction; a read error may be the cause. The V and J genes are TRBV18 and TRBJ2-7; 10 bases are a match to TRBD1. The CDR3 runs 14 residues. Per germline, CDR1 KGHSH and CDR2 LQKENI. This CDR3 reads CASSPRTGGYEQHF. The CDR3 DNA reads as TGTGCCAGCTCACCGAGGACAGGGGGGTACGAGCAGCACTTC. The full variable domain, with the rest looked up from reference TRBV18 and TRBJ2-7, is NAGVMQNPRHLVRRRGQEARLRCSPMKGHSHVYWYRQLPEEGLKFMVYLQKENIIDESGMPKERFSAEFPKEGPSILRIQQVVRGDSAAYFCASSPRTGGYEQHFGPGTRLTVT.

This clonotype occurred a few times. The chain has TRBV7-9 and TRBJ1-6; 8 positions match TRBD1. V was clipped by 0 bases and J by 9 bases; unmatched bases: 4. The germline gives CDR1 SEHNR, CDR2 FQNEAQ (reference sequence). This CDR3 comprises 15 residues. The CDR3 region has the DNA TGTGCCAGCAGCTTAGCGTGGACAGGGCCTTCACCCCTCCACTTT. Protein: CASSLAWTGPSPLHF. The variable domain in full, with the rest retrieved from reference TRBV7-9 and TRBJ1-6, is DTGVSQNPRHKITKRGQNVTFRCDPISEHNRLYWYRQTLGQGPEFLTYFQNEAQLEKSRLLSDRFSAERPKGSFSTLEIQRTEQGDSAMYLCASSLAWTGPSPLHFGNGTRLTVT.

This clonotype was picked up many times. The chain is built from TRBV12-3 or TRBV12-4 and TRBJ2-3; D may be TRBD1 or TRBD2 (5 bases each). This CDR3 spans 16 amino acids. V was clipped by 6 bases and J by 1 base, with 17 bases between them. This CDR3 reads CASSSPGRSRTDTQYF. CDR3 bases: TGTGCCAGCAGCTCGCCGGGACGGAGCCGCACAGATACGCAGTATTTT.

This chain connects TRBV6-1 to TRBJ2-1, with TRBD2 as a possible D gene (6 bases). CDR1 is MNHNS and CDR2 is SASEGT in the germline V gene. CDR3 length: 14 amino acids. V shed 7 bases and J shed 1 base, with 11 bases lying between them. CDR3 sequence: CASIPGGSYNEQFF. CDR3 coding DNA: TGTGCCAGCATCCCCGGGGGATCCTACAATGAGCAGTTCTTC.

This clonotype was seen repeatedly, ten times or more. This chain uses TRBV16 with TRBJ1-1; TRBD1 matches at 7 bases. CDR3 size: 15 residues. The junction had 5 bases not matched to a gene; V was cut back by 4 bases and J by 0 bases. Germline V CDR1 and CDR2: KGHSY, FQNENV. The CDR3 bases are TGTGCCAGCAGCCCAACACAGGGGATGAACACTGAAGCTTTCTTT. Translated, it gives CASSPTQGMNTEAFF. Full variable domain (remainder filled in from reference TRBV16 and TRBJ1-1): GEEVAQTPKHLVRGEGQKAKLYCAPIKGHSYVFWYQQVLKNEFKFLISFQNENVFDETGMPKERFSAKCLPNSPCSLEIQATKLEDSAVYFCASSPTQGMNTEAFFGQGTRLTVV.

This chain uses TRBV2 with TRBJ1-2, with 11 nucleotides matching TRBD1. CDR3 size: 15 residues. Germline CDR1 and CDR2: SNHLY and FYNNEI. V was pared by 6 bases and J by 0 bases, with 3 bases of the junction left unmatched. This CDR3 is CASRGTGGANYGYTF. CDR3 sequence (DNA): TGTGCCAGCAGGGGGACAGGGGGGGCTAACTATGGCTACACCTTC.

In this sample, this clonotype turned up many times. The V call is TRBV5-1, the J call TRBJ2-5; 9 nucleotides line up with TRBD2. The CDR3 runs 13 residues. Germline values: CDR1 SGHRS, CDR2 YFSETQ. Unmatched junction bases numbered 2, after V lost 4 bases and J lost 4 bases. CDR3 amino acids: CASSRAGGETQYF. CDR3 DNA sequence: TGCGCCAGCAGCAGAGCGGGAGGAGAGACCCAGTACTTC.